The 15 T cell receptor beta chains listed next were all sequenced from one sample in a study of Ad26.COV2.S vaccination and SARS-CoV-2 variants. Treatment described: 15 to 20 received Ad26.COV2.S at low or high dose, single or two shots; several received placebo; per-sample allocation not given. Day 63 after the first injection of vaccine or placebo was the sampling time. Assay used: immunoSEQ multiplex PCR; TCRdb lists only in-frame clones, some missing. The table includes roughly 390,000 clones, 70% to 90% detected once. Here the sequenced sample was peripheral blood, taken in a trial of Ad26.COV2.S vaccine versus placebo. These receptors all stem from a person between 18 and 65 years old who received the Ad26.COV2.S COVID-19 vaccine or a placebo.

This clone was counted a single time. The DNA of the CDR3 is TGTGCCTGGAGAACTCGGTGGGGCCCCTCTGGAAACACCATATATTTT. Translation gives CAWRTRWGPSGNTIYF. This chain uses TRBV30 with TRBJ1-3, with TRBD1 as a possible D gene (5 bases). This CDR3 has 16 residues. The V gene lost 3 bases and the J gene lost 0 bases, with 15 bases spanning the gap. Germline lookup yields CDR1 GTSNPN and CDR2 SVGIG (reference sequence).

The rearrangement joins TRBV19 to TRBJ2-3, with TRBD2 as a possible D gene (6 bases). The CDR3 runs to 13 residues. Germline loops: CDR1 LNHDA, CDR2 SQIVND (reference sequence). Deletions cut 3 bases from V and 4 bases from J, with 8 bases between. The CDR3 spells CASSMGGADTQYF. CDR3 sequence (DNA): TGTGCCAGTAGTATGGGGGGTGCAGATACGCAGTATTTT.

In regard to this clone: Other DNA sequences of this sample code for an identical CDR3. The V and J genes are TRBV3-1 (or the pseudogene TRBV3-2) and TRBJ2-7; D unclear. Germline CDR1 is LGHDT and CDR2 is YNNKEL (reference sequence). This CDR3 contains 14 residues. V was shortened by 0 bases and J by 3 bases, with 9 bases between the two germline ends. CDR3 DNA: TGTGCCAGCAGCCAAGATCTCGTCGGCTACGAGCAGTACTTC. This gives the protein CASSQDLVGYEQYF.

This chain connects TRBV27 to TRBJ2-7; 9 bases are shared with TRBD2. The CDR3 length is 17 residues. Trimming at V came to 6 bases and at J to 7 bases, leaving 19 bases not matched to a gene. The V gene's germline CDR1 is MNHEY and CDR2 SMNVEV (reference sequence). The CDR3 nucleotides read TGTGCCAGCAGCACCCCCCGTTTTGGCGGGGGGGCCCGGGAGCAGTACTTC. Residues: CASSTPRFGGGAREQYF.

The V call is TRBV6-4, the J call TRBJ2-3; TRBD2 agrees at 9 bases. With 2 bases clipped from V and 6 bases from J, the junction kept 3 bases outside the gene matches. CDR1 and CDR2 (germline): MRHNA, SNTAGT. The CDR3 contains 14 residues. DNA of the CDR3: TGTGCCAGCAGTGACGGGACTAGCCTGGATACGCAGTATTTT. Encoded protein: CASSDGTSLDTQYF.

This chain joins TRBV18 and TRBJ2-5, with 7 bases lining up with TRBD1. J gave up 0 bases and V 6 bases, and 7 bases lay outside the gene matches. This CDR3 contains 15 residues. Germline-derived CDR1 and CDR2 are KGHSH and LQKENI. The CDR3 DNA reads as TGTGCCAGCTCTGGGACAGATGGGCACCAAGAGACCCAGTACTTC. Protein product: CASSGTDGHQETQYF.

The sample holds a few counts of this clone. The rearrangement joins TRBV15 to TRBJ2-7; the D gene is possibly TRBD1 (5 bases). This CDR3 is built from 16 residues. With 4 bases removed from V and 4 bases from J, the gap between germline ends came to 20 bases. Germline CDR1 and CDR2: LNHNV and YYDKDF (reference sequence). In nucleotides, the CDR3 is TGTGCCACCAGCATCGGAGCCAGTGGGGCAGGTTACGAGCAGTACTTC. Amino acids: CATSIGASGAGYEQYF.

This chain uses TRBV6-5 with TRBJ2-7; weak D call: TRBD2 (6 bases). The CDR3 sequence is 14 residues long. Trimming took 6 bases from V and 0 from J, leaving 12 bases between them. Germline V lookup: CDR1 MNHEY, CDR2 SVGAGI. The CDR3 sequence is CASRRDLSSYEQYF. In nucleotides, the CDR3 is TGTGCCAGCAGGCGGGACTTAAGCTCCTACGAGCAGTACTTC.

The CDR3 DNA reads as TGCGCCAGCTACCAGCGGGTAGAGACCCAGTACTTC. It translates to CASYQRVETQYF. The rearrangement links TRBV5-1 to TRBJ2-5, with D possibly matching TRBD2 (6 bases). Deletions cut 7 bases from V and 4 bases from J, with 11 bases between. Germline CDR1 SGHRS, CDR2 YFSETQ. This CDR3 is built from 12 residues. Complete variable domain (other parts from reference TRBV5-1 and TRBJ2-5): KAGVTQTPRYLIKTRGQQVTLSCSPISGHRSVSWYQQTPGQGLQFLFEYFSETQRNKGNFPGRFSGRQFSNSRSEMNVSTLELGDSALYLCASYQRVETQYFGPGTRLLVL.

This chain uses TRBV19 with TRBJ1-5; weak D call: TRBD1 (5 bases). Germline V CDR1 and CDR2: LNHDA, SQIVND (reference sequence). V was cut by 6 bases and J by 3 bases, with 18 bases left in between. The CDR3 runs 16 residues. Here the CDR3 reads CASRVVSVGTNQPQHF. CDR3 nucleotide sequence: TGTGCCAGTAGGGTAGTCTCGGTTGGGACCAATCAGCCCCAGCATTTT.

In its sample, this clone was seen once. The chain couples TRBV12-2 to TRBJ1-2. TRBV12-2 is flagged as a pseudogene. The CDR3 runs 19 residues. DNA for the CDR3: TGTGCAAGTCGCTTAGCGTGGGGAGCTAGCCCCCTCTTATCCTATGGCTACACCTTC. Its protein product is CASRLAWGASPLLSYGYTF.

This chain uses TRBV7-2 with TRBJ1-2; 9 positions match TRBD1. V shed 5 bases, J shed 3 bases, and the junction held 7 bases outside the gene matches. CDR3 size: 15 residues. Germline lookup yields CDR1 SGHTA and CDR2 FQGNSA. The chain's CDR3 is CASSQGTGLDYGYTF. CDR3 bases: TGTGCCAGCAGCCAAGGGACAGGGCTAGACTATGGCTACACCTTC.

V is TRBV6-5 and J is TRBJ1-6; 9 bases fit TRBD1. Germline V lookup: CDR1 MNHEY, CDR2 SVGAGI. The V and J ends lost 4 bases and 10 bases, in that order; junction bases with no gene match: 5. This CDR3 comprises 14 residues. CDR3 protein: CASSWTGDSSPLHF. Here the CDR3 DNA reads TGTGCCAGCAGTTGGACAGGGGACAGCTCACCCCTCCACTTT.

Written as DNA, the CDR3 is TGTGCCAGCAGCCCTATTTCCCAGACTGGCGTCCTGACTTTC. Its translation is CASSPISQTGVLTF. The V call is TRBV14, the J call TRBJ2-6; D remains ambiguous. CDR1 is SGHDN and CDR2 is FVKESK in the germline V gene. The germline V and J ends were trimmed by 4 bases and 12 bases, with 16 bases remaining between them. The CDR3 runs to 14 residues.

The chain uses TRBV7-7 and TRBJ2-2; a weak D match, TRBD2 (5 bases). The CDR3 is 15 amino acids. Germline CDR1 reads SSHAT; CDR2 reads FNYEAQ (reference sequence). V dropped 5 bases and J dropped 4 bases, with 14 bases sitting between them. CDR3 DNA: TGTGCCAGCAGCCCTCGCCCTCGGGGCACCGGGGAGCTGTTTTTT. This encodes CASSPRPRGTGELFF.